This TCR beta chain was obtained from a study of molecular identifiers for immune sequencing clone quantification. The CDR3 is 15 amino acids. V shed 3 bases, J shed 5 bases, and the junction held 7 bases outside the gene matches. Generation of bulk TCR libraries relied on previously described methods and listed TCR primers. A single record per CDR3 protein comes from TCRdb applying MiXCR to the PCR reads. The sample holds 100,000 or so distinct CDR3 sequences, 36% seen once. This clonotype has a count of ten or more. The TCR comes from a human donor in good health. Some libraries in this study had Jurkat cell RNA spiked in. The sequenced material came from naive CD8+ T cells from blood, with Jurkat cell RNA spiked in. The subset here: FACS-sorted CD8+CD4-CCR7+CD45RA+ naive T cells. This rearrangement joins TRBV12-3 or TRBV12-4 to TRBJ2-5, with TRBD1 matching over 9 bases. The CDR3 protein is CASSFGTGSGETQYF. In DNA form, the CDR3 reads TGTGCCAGCAGTTTCGGGACAGGGTCGGGCGAGACCCAGTACTTC.